The next 29 T cell receptor beta chains were all read from a single sample in a study of cytomegalovirus exposure and HLA in healthy donors. Use of 60 Vbeta and 13 Jbeta primers characterized the PCR. TCRdb's copy holds only in-frame clones and misses some; the assay was immunoSEQ multiplex PCR. The sample includes 50,000 to 65,000 clones, approximately 86% of them seen just once. The sequencing input was PBMCs. The receptors here all came from a woman aged 18-30 years in good health and CMV-seronegative.

The CDR3 DNA follows: TGCGCCAGCAGACCAGAACGGGACAGGGTAAATGAGCAGTTCTTC. Translating it yields CASRPERDRVNEQFF. The chain recombines TRBV4-1 with TRBJ2-1; 9 bases match TRBD1. Losses at the gene ends were 6 bases for V and 7 bases for J; bases not matched to a gene: 10. Germline CDR1 MGHRA, CDR2 YSYEKL. The CDR3 covers 15 residues.

The rearrangement uses TRBV7-9 and TRBJ2-7, with D possibly TRBD2 on 5 matching bases. The length of the CDR3 is 12 residues. Trimming took off 3 bases at V and 5 bases at J, with 8 bases between the two ends. The germline gives CDR1 SEHNR, CDR2 FQNEAQ (reference sequence). The CDR3 bases are TGTGCCAGCAGCTTCGGGGTGGACGAGCAGTACTTC. Translating gives CASSFGVDEQYF.

The chain recombines TRBV6-1 with TRBJ2-5; TRBD1 agrees at 7 bases. The V segment lost 8 bases and the J segment 3 bases; nucleotides outside the gene matches: 6. This CDR3 has 13 amino acids. Germline assignment: CDR1 MNHNS and CDR2 SASEGT. DNA of the CDR3: TGTGCCAGCCGACAGGGACCCAAAGAGACCCAGTACTTC. Protein sequence: CASRQGPKETQYF.

V usage is TRBV7-8 and J usage is TRBJ2-6; 8 bases agree with TRBD1. After removal of 5 bases from V and 0 bases from J, the junction contained 9 bases not matched to a gene. Germline CDR1 reads SGHVS; CDR2 reads FQNEAQ. This CDR3 is 18 amino acids long. CDR3 sequence reads: CASSLRDRLTSGANVLTF. CDR3 sequence (DNA): TGTGCCAGCAGCCTGCGGGACAGGCTCACCTCTGGGGCCAACGTCCTGACTTTC.

CDR3 sequence reads: CASSESASGYEQYF. In DNA form, the CDR3 reads TGCGCCAGCAGTGAGTCAGCTAGCGGTTACGAGCAGTACTTC. This rearrangement joins TRBV10-1 to TRBJ2-7; TRBD2 matches 7 bases. Germline trimming cut 0 bases from V and 4 bases from J; bases unmatched to any gene: 3. The CDR3 extends over 14 amino acids. Germline CDR1 WNHNN, CDR2 SYGVQD (reference sequence).

The chain joins TRBV5-1 to TRBJ2-5; 9 bases match TRBD2. The trim removed 7 bases at V and 1 base at J, leaving 8 bases unmatched. Looked up from germline, CDR1 is SGHRS and CDR2 is YFSETQ. The CDR3 is 15 residues long. The CDR3 sequence is CASAGLAQPQETQYF. The CDR3 region has the DNA TGCGCCAGCGCTGGACTAGCGCAACCCCAAGAGACCCAGTACTTC.

This clone showed up just once. Relative to the germline gene, one junction end is altered; a read error may explain this. The chain carries TRBV5-5 and TRBJ2-7, with 8 bases identical to TRBD1. CDR1 and CDR2 from the germline V gene are SGHKS and YYEKEE (reference sequence). CDR3 length: 14 residues. The chain's CDR3 is CVSSYGTGQYEQYF. The CDR3 coding sequence is TGTGTCAGCAGCTACGGGACAGGACAATACGAGCAGTACTTC. Complete variable domain (other parts from reference TRBV5-5 and TRBJ2-7): DAGVTQSPTHLIKTRGQQVTLRCSPISGHKSVSWYQQVLGQGPQFIFQYYEKEERGRGNFPDRFSARQFPNYSSELNVNALLLGDSALYLCVSSYGTGQYEQYFGPGTRLTVT.

This clone was seen a handful of times. The CDR3: CASSEALTVNIQYF. The CDR3 DNA is TGTGCCAGCAGTGAAGCGTTGACTGTTAACATTCAGTACTTC. V usage is TRBV6-1 and J usage is TRBJ2-4; no clear D. V lost 0 bases, J lost 7 bases, and 10 bases lay in between. Per the germline V gene, CDR1 is MNHNS and CDR2 is SASEGT. The CDR3 contains 14 residues.

In nucleotides, the CDR3 is TGTGCCAGCAGTCCCGACCAGGTGGTCCCGGATGGCTACACCTTC. Amino acid sequence: CASSPDQVVPDGYTF. The chain is built from TRBV28 and TRBJ1-2; no clear D. CDR3 length: 15 residues. Germline V CDR1 and CDR2: MDHEN, SYDVKM. V dropped 5 bases and J dropped 6 bases, with 19 bases sitting between them.

V usage is TRBV5-1 and J usage is TRBJ2-3; 9 positions match TRBD2. There are 15 residues in the CDR3. Germline CDR1 and CDR2: SGHRS and YFSETQ. The V gene end was trimmed by 0 bases and the J gene end by 5 bases; junction bases not matched to a gene: 4. CDR3 nucleotide sequence: TGCGCCAGCAGCTTGGGATCACTAGCGGGAGATACGCAGTATTTT. Encoded protein: CASSLGSLAGDTQYF.

The chain employs TRBV5-5 and TRBJ2-7; 7 bases align to TRBD1. Unmatched junction bases numbered 4, after V lost 1 base and J lost 3 bases. The CDR3 runs to 14 residues. The germline V gene encodes CDR1 SGHKS and CDR2 YYEKEE (reference sequence). Here the CDR3 DNA reads TGTGCCAGCAGCTTGCCGGGACAGTTCTACGAGCAGTACTTC. Its protein product is CASSLPGQFYEQYF.

The chain is built from TRBV7-3 and TRBJ1-6, with D perhaps matching TRBD1 (5 bases). Germline V gives CDR1 SGHTA, CDR2 FQGTGA. CDR3 size: 18 residues. V lost 5 bases, J lost 8 bases, and 25 bases lay in between. CDR3 protein: CASSVKTLQEYGDSPLHF. In DNA form, the CDR3 reads TGTGCCAGCAGCGTAAAAACCCTACAGGAGTACGGCGATTCACCCCTCCACTTT.

In regard to this clone: One end of the junction fails to match germline, which may point to a read error. The V call is TRBV11-2, the J call TRBJ2-1; TRBD2 aligns across 8 bases. This CDR3 comprises 15 residues. From germline, CDR1 is SGHAT and CDR2 FQNNGV. In DNA form, the CDR3 reads TGTGCCGGCAGCAATTCCGGGACTAGACACCCTGAGCAGTTCTTC. Translating it yields CAGSNSGTRHPEQFF.

The chain uses TRBV28 and TRBJ2-1, with unresolved D. This CDR3 region has 10 residues. Trimming cost V 6 bases and J 6 bases, with 3 bases left between them. Germline CDR1 MDHEN, CDR2 SYDVKM. The CDR3 loop reads CASSGNEQFF. Here the CDR3 DNA reads TGTGCCAGCAGCGGCAATGAGCAGTTCTTC.

This chain uses TRBV5-6 with TRBJ2-2; TRBD2 aligns across 8 bases. The CDR3 has 14 amino acids. Per germline, CDR1 SGHDT and CDR2 YYEEEE. V shed 3 bases and J 6 bases; nucleotides not matched to a gene: 4. The CDR3 DNA follows: TGTGCCAGCAGCTGGATGACTAGCGCCGGGGAGCTGTTTTTT. This encodes CASSWMTSAGELFF.

The chain has TRBV6-5 and TRBJ2-3; tentative D call: TRBD2 (5 bases). V was pared by 0 bases and J by 8 bases, with 15 bases between. The CDR3 runs to 15 residues. The germline V gene has CDR1 MNHEY and CDR2 SVGAGI. The CDR3 coding sequence is TGTGCCAGCAGTTACTCTCGGGGAGCTAAGGGTACGCAGTATTTT. Its translation is CASSYSRGAKGTQYF.

This clone was recorded a few times. This chain uses TRBV5-1 with TRBJ2-3; D is unclear. Germline V gene data show CDR1 as SGHRS and CDR2 as YFSETQ. This CDR3 spans 15 amino acids. Trimming cost V 0 bases and J 3 bases, with 11 bases left between them. DNA of the CDR3: TGCGCCAGCAGCTTGGCCCTAGATGCAACAGATACGCAGTATTTT. Its translation: CASSLALDATDTQYF.

In its sample, this clone was seen a few times. The chain combines TRBV28 with TRBJ2-2; TRBD1 matches at 7 bases. The J segment lost 5 bases and the V segment lost 6 bases, leaving 6 bases of the junction unmatched. Germline V gives CDR1 MDHEN, CDR2 SYDVKM. The CDR3 length is 14 residues. CDR3 nucleotides: TGTGCCAGCAGGGGAACAGGGGCAACCGGGGAGCTGTTTTTT. It specifies CASRGTGATGELFF.

The CDR3 DNA sequence: TGTGCCAGCAGCCCCCGACAAAACACCGGGGAGCTGTTTTTT. It yields the protein CASSPRQNTGELFF. The V gene is TRBV7-3, the J gene TRBJ2-2; D remains ambiguous. The V end lost 5 bases, the J end lost 2 bases, and 9 bases lay between the germline ends. The CDR3 extends over 14 amino acids. From germline, CDR1 is SGHTA and CDR2 FQGTGA.

The chain is built from TRBV7-8 and TRBJ2-2, with 8 bases matching TRBD1. Germline trimming cut 1 base from V and 5 bases from J; bases unmatched to any gene: 9. The CDR3 loop spans 17 amino acids. The V gene's germline CDR1 is SGHVS and CDR2 FQNEAQ. CDR3 bases: TGTGCCAGCAGCTTAGGGACAGGGTTAAGGGTAACCGGGGAGCTGTTTTTT. Translated, it gives CASSLGTGLRVTGELFF.

The chain joins TRBV28 to TRBJ2-7; 12 bases map to TRBD2. V lost 6 bases to trimming and J lost 1 base; unmatched junction nucleotides: 4. Per the germline V gene, CDR1 is MDHEN and CDR2 is SYDVKM. CDR3 length: 15 amino acids. The chain's CDR3 is CASSQTSGSSYEQYF. For the CDR3, the DNA is TGTGCCAGCAGCCAGACTAGCGGGAGTTCCTACGAGCAGTACTTC.

There are a few counts of this clone. The J gene is TRBJ1-3, the V gene TRBV6-1; D might be TRBD1 (5 bases). The CDR3 spans 15 residues. Between the trimmed V and J ends, which lost 5 bases and 0 bases, there was a span of 11 bases. Per germline, CDR1 MNHNS and CDR2 SASEGT. The chain's CDR3 is CASSFSDSSGNTIYF. In nucleotides, the CDR3 is TGTGCCAGCAGTTTTTCAGACAGCTCTGGAAACACCATATATTTT.

This chain links TRBV20-1 with TRBJ1-1, with D perhaps TRBD1 (6 bases). V dropped 8 bases and J dropped 6 bases, with 10 bases sitting between them. From germline, CDR1 is DFQATT and CDR2 SNEGSKA (reference sequence). The CDR3 consists of 10 residues. CDR3 nucleotides: TGCAGTTACAGGGAGTCTGAAGCTTTCTTT. Its translation: CSYRESEAFF.

In its sample, this clone was seen a few times. This sequence joins TRBV14 and TRBJ2-5, with 11 bases matching TRBD2. CDR3 size: 17 residues. CDR1 and CDR2 from the germline V gene are SGHDN and FVKESK. V shed 4 bases and J 3 bases; nucleotides not matched to a gene: 10. For the CDR3, the DNA is TGTGCCAGCAGCCCTCATGATCGACTAGCGGGAAAAGAGACCCAGTACTTC. Translated, it gives CASSPHDRLAGKETQYF.

As concerns this clone: One junction end disagrees with the germline gene, perhaps due to a read error. CDR3 nucleotide sequence: TGTGCCAGCAGTTACGACCGGGCTGGGGCCAACGGCCTGACTTTC. Its protein is CASSYDRAGANGLTF. The chain couples TRBV6-5 to TRBJ2-6; a weak D match, TRBD1 (5 bases). This CDR3 comprises 15 residues. CDR1 MNHEY and CDR2 SVGAGI come from the germline V gene.

The rearrangement links TRBV30 to TRBJ1-1; TRBD1 matches at 11 bases. J was trimmed by 5 bases and V by 1 base; bases with no gene match: 15. This CDR3 has 18 amino acids. Germline CDR1 is GTSNPN and CDR2 is SVGIG (reference sequence). The CDR3 reads CAWSGRLGDRGVRTEAFF. The CDR3, as DNA: TGTGCCTGGAGTGGCCGACTAGGGGACAGGGGGGTTCGGACTGAAGCTTTCTTT.

This chain uses TRBV19 with TRBJ2-5; 8 bases agree with TRBD2. Germline CDR1 LNHDA, CDR2 SQIVND (reference sequence). The V and J ends lost 10 bases and 5 bases, in that order; junction bases with no gene match: 9. The CDR3 covers 13 residues. CDR3 sequence reads: CATAAGGGETQYF. For the CDR3, the DNA is TGTGCCACCGCGGCGGGAGGAGGGGAGACCCAGTACTTC.

This rearrangement joins TRBV27 to TRBJ2-1; 10 nucleotides agree with TRBD2. Per the germline V gene, CDR1 is MNHEY and CDR2 is SMNVEV (reference sequence). CDR3 length: 16 residues. The V gene end was trimmed by 7 bases and the J gene end by 9 bases; junction bases not matched to a gene: 15. The CDR3 DNA follows: TGTGCCAGCAATTCATATCTAGCGGGAGTGGTATCTGAGCAGTTCTTC. This gives the protein CASNSYLAGVVSEQFF.

This sequence joins TRBV5-1 and TRBJ2-2, with a possible D match to TRBD1 (7 bases). V was trimmed by 5 bases and J by 4 bases, leaving 18 bases between them. The CDR3 contains 16 residues. Germline V gives CDR1 SGHRS, CDR2 YFSETQ. The CDR3 bases are TGCGCCAGCAGTCTGATCCAGGGGGGCGGCACCGGGGAGCTGTTTTTT. This sequence encodes CASSLIQGGGTGELFF.